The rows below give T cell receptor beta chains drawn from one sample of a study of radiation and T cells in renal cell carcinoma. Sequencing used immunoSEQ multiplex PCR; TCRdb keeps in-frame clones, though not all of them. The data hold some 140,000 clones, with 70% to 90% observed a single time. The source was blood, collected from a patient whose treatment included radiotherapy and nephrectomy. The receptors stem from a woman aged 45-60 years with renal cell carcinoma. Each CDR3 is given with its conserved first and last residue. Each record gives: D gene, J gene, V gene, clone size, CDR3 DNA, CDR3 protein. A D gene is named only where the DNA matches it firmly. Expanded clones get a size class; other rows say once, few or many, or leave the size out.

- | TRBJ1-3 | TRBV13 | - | TGTGCCAGCAGCGGACGTGGGTATGGAAACACCATATATTTT | CASSGRGYGNTIYF
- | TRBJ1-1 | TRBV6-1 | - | TGTGCCAGCAGTGAATCGGGGATTCCCCGTAACACTGAAGCTTTCTTT | CASSESGIPRNTEAFF
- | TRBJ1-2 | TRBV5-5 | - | TGTGCCAGCAGCTTGGCCCCGCTTAACTATGGCTACACCTTC | CASSLAPLNYGYTF
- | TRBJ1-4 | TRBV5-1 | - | TGCGCCAGCAGCTTCTCCGGGGGCAGTAATGAAAAACTGTTTTTT | CASSFSGGSNEKLFF
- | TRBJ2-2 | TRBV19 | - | TGTGCCAGTAGCGATATTTCGAACACCGGGGAGCTGTTTTTT | CASSDISNTGELFF
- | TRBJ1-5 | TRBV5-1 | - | TGCGCCAGCAGCTTGGATCAAACGGGCCAGCCCCAGCATTTT | CASSLDQTGQPQHF
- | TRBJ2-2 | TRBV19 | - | TGTGCCAGTAGTATAGATGGGGATGGCGGGGAGCTGTTTTTT | CASSIDGDGGELFF
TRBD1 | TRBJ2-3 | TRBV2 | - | TGTGCCAGCAGACAGGGGTTGGGCACAGATACGCAGTATTTT | CASRQGLGTDTQYF
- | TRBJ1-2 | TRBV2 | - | TGTGCCAGCAGTGTGAAGGGCAGAGAGTCTGGCTACACCTTC | CASSVKGRESGYTF
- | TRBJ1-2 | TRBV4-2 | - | TGTGCCAGCAGCCTTCCGGAATCGACGCGGGGCTACACCTTC | CASSLPESTRGYTF
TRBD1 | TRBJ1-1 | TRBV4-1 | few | TGCGCCAGCAGCCAAGGGACAGGGGTGGACACTGAAGCTTTCTTT | CASSQGTGVDTEAFF
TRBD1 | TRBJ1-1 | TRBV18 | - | TGTGCCAGCTCACCACCGCAGGTTAGACAGGGTAGGTCTGAAGCTTTCTTT | CASSPPQVRQGRSEAFF
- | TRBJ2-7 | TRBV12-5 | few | TGTGCTAGTGGTTTGCCTCAACACCCAGGCGAGCAGTACTTC | CASGLPQHPGEQYF
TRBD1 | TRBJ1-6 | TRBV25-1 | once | TGTGCCAGCAGTGGCAAGGACAGGGGGCTTTATAATTCACCCCTCCACTTT | CASSGKDRGLYNSPLHF
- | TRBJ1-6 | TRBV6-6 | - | TGTGCCAGCAGGGAGGGCGGAAATTCACCCCTCCACTTT | CASREGGNSPLHF
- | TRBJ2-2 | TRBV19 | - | TGTGCCAGTAGTACGATCACCAGCCGGGAGCTGTTTTTT | CASSTITSRELFF
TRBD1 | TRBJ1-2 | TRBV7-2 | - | TGTGCCAGCAGCCAGGACAGGGATGGTTATGGCTACACCTTC | CASSQDRDGYGYTF
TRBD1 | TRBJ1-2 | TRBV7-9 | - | TGTGCCAGCAGCTGGCCGGGACAGCTTTCTCCTAACTATGGCTACACCTTC | CASSWPGQLSPNYGYTF
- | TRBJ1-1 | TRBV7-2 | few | TGTGCCAGCAGCAGGGACCTCCTGAACACTGAAGCTTTCTTT | CASSRDLLNTEAFF
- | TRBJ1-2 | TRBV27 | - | TGTGCCAGCAGTTCCCCCTCAGCCGCTAACTATGGCTACACCTTC | CASSSPSAANYGYTF
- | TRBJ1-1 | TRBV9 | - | TGTGCCAGCAGCGCACAGGGACGGAACACTGAAGCTTTCTTT | CASSAQGRNTEAFF
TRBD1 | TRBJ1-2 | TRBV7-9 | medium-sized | TGTGCCAGCAGCTTAGCGGGGCAGGGGGTTGGCTACACCTTC | CASSLAGQGVGYTF
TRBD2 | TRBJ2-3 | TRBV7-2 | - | TGTGCCAGCAGCTTAGGACTAGCGGGGGGGCCATTAGATACGCAGTATTTT | CASSLGLAGGPLDTQYF
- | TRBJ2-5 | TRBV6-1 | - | TGTGCCAGCAGCCCCCGGGAGCTAGCCTTCTACTTC | CASSPRELAFYF
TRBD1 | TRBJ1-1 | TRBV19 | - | TGTGCCAGTAGTATAGACAGGGGGCCGGACACTGAAGCTTTCTTT | CASSIDRGPDTEAFF
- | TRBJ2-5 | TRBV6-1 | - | TGTGCCAGCAGCTGGACCGGGGCGGAAGAGACCCAGTACTTC | CASSWTGAEETQYF
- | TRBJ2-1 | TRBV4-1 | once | TGCGCCAGCAGCCAACCCGGGACCATCGGATACAATGAGCAGTTCTTC | CASSQPGTIGYNEQFF
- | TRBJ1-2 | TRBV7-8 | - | TGTGCCAGCAGCTTTAGCGGTTCGAGTGATGGGGGCTACACCTTC | CASSFSGSSDGGYTF
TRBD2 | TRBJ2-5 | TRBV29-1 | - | TGCAGCGTTGATCCAGCGGGGGTCCAAGAGACCCAGTACTTC | CSVDPAGVQETQYF
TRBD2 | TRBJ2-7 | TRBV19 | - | TGTGCCAGTAGTACCGGACTAGCGGGGGGCCTCTACGAGCAGTACTTC | CASSTGLAGGLYEQYF
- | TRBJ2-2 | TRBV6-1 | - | TGTGCCAGCAGTGAAGAGGCCAGCCGGTGGGGATACACCGGGGAGCTGTTTTTT | CASSEEASRWGYTGELFF
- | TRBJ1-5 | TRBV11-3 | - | TGTGCCAGCAGCGCCCGCCGCCGTAATCGCAATCAGCCCCAGCATTTT | CASSARRRNRNQPQHF